This TCR beta chain was captured by sequencing in a study of technical replicates of blood from a handful of donors listed by TCRdb under 2017. The receptor library was made with the immunoSEQ multiplex PCR assay. TCRdb obtained this table from immuneACCESS and retained in-frame rearrangements with V and J assigned. These tables miss some clones; where compared with another copy, unresolved V genes account for less than half of the shortfall, and the remainder is unexplained. The sample has 60,000 to 65,000 clones on record, 80% to 90% of them singletons. The ten biggest clones cover 5% to 6% of the sample. V is cut back by 1 base and J by 5 bases, with 10 bases in the junction unmatched. The germline V gene (reference sequence) sets CDR1 to LNHNV and CDR2 to YYDKDF. Measured from the cysteine to the phenylalanine, the CDR3 is 17 residues long. The sequence is cut down to CDR3 DNA, 51 bases in frame from base 1.

On this clone itself: Its antigen is currently not known. One base away there is no much larger clone; base qualities are not given.

The clonotype comes from a human donor in good health. Some clones in this sample may be carry-over from other donors' samples. The chain links TRBV15 with TRBJ2-5, with TRBD2 identical over 10 junction bases. Sequenced: PBMCs. At the DNA level, the sequence is TGTGCCACCAGCAGAGGTGGTAGCGGGGGGCTGGGGGAGACCCAGTACTTC. Its protein is CATSRGGSGGLGETQYF.